These 5 T cell receptor beta chains were sequenced from one sample in a study of T cells after yellow fever vaccination. One entry per CDR3 protein, called by TCRdb with MiXCR from the 5' RACE reads. The sample includes fewer than 150,000 distinct CDR3 sequences, 5.5% to 8% of them seen just once. This specimen was CD4+ T cells sorted from PBMCs, taken approximately 47 days after the first yellow fever vaccination. These receptors all come from a man younger than 30 who received the YFV17D yellow fever vaccine.

In this sample, this clonotype turned up many times. The chain couples TRBV5-1 to TRBJ2-1, with 7 bases that match TRBD1. The CDR3 runs 16 residues. Germline CDR1 and CDR2: SGHRS and YFSETQ. V gave up 4 bases and J gave up 0 bases; unmatched junction bases: 7. The CDR3 spells CASSLGQVSSYNEQFF. CDR3 nucleotide sequence: TGCGCCAGCAGCCTTGGACAGGTGAGCTCCTACAATGAGCAGTTCTTC.

This clonotype showed up many times. The J gene is TRBJ2-1, the V gene TRBV5-5; no firm D call. V lost 3 bases to trimming and J lost 4 bases, with 2 bases between them. Per the germline V gene, CDR1 is SGHKS and CDR2 is YYEKEE (reference sequence). The CDR3 contains 11 residues. CDR3 bases: TGTGCCAGCAGCTGGTACAATGAGCAGTTCTTC. This codes for CASSWYNEQFF.

The V gene is TRBV5-8, the J gene TRBJ2-5, with D possibly TRBD2 on 5 matching bases. Looked up from germline, CDR1 is SGHTS and CDR2 is YDEGEE. Trimming left V 1 base short and J 4 bases short, with 8 bases between. The CDR3 extends over 13 amino acids. CDR3 in amino acids: CASSLLATETQYF. Here the CDR3 DNA reads TGTGCCAGCAGCTTGCTAGCAACAGAGACCCAGTACTTC.

This clonotype occurred many times. This sequence joins TRBV2 and TRBJ2-6, with D hard to call. CDR1 and CDR2 (germline): SNHLY, FYNNEI. The CDR3 is made up of 14 amino acids. V dropped 8 bases and J dropped 0 bases, with 8 bases sitting between them. CDR3 region: CASRRSSGANVLTF. The CDR3 bases are TGTGCCAGCCGACGGAGCTCTGGGGCCAACGTCCTGACTTTC. The full variable domain, with the rest looked up from reference TRBV2 and TRBJ2-6, is EPEVTQTPSHQVTQMGQEVILRCVPISNHLYFYWYRQILGQKVEFLVSFYNNEISEKSEIFDDQFSVERPDGSNFTLKIRSTKLEDSAMYFCASRRSSGANVLTFGAGSRLTVL.

V gene TRBV5-1 combines with J gene TRBJ2-7; a weak D match, TRBD1 (6 bases). The CDR3 contains 16 residues. Germline CDR1 is SGHRS and CDR2 is YFSETQ. The CDR3 region has the DNA TGCGCCAGCCGGGAAGCCGTCATGACAGGTGACTACGGGCAGTACGTC. Its translation: CASREAVMTGDYGQYV.